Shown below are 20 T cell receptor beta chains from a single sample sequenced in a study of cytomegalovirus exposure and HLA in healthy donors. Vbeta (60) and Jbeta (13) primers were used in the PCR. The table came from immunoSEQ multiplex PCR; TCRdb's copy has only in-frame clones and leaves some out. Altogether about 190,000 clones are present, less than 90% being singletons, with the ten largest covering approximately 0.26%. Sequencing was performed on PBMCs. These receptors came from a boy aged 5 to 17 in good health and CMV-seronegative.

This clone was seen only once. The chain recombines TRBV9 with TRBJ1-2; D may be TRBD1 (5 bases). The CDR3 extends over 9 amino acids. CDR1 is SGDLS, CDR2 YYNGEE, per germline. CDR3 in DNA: TGTGCGGGGGGGGATGGCTACACCTTC. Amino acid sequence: CAGGDGYTF.

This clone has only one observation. This CDR3 reads CASSDLRGDRETQYF. The CDR3 nucleotides are TGTGCCAGCAGTGACCTCCGGGGGGACCGAGAGACCCAGTACTTC. The chain joins TRBV5-6 to TRBJ2-5, with 7 bases aligning to TRBD2. The CDR3 has 15 amino acids. V shed 5 bases and J 4 bases; nucleotides not matched to a gene: 11. Per the germline V gene, CDR1 is SGHDT and CDR2 is YYEEEE. The full variable domain, its missing parts supplied by reference TRBV5-6 and TRBJ2-5, is DAGVTQSPTHLIKTRGQQVTLRCSPKSGHDTVSWYQQALGQGPQFIFQYYEEEERQRGNFPDRFSGHQFPNYSSELNVNALLLGDSALYLCASSDLRGDRETQYFGPGTRLLVL.

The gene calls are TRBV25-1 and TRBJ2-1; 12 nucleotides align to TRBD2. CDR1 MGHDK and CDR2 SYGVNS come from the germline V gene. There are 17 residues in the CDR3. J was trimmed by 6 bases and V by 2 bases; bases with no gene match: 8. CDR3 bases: TGTGCCAGCAGTGAAACTAGCGGGGGGTATTTTAGCAATGAGCAGTTCTTC. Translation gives CASSETSGGYFSNEQFF.

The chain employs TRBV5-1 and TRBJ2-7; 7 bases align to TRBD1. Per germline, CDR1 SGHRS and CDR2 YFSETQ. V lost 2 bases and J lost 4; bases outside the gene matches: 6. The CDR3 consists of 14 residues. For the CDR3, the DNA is TGCGCCAGCAGCTTCCGCGAACAGGGGTACGAGCAGTACTTC. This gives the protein CASSFREQGYEQYF.

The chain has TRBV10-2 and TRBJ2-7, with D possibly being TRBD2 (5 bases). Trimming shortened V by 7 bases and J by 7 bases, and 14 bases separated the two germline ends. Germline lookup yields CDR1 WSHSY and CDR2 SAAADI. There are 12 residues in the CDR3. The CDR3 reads CASNPGGVEQYF. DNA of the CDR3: TGCGCCAGCAACCCAGGAGGCGTGGAGCAGTACTTC.

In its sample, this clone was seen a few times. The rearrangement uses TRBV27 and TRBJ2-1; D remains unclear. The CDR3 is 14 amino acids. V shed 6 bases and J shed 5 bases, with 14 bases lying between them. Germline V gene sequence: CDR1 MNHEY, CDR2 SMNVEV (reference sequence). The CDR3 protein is CASSSATPNNEQFF. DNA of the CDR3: TGTGCCAGCAGCTCGGCGACACCCAACAATGAGCAGTTCTTC.

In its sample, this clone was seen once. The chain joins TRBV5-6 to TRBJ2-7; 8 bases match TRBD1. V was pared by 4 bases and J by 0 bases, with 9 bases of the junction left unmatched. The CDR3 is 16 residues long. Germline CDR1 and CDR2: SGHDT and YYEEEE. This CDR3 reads CASSATRTGSSYEQYF. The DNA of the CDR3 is TGTGCCAGCAGCGCCACTAGGACAGGGAGCTCCTACGAGCAGTACTTC.

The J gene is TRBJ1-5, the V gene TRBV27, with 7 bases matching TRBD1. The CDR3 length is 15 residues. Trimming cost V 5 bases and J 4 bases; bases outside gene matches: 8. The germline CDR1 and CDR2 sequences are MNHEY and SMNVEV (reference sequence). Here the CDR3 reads CASSPRDSKNQPQHF. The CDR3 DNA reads TGTGCCAGCAGTCCCAGGGACAGTAAGAATCAGCCCCAGCATTTT.

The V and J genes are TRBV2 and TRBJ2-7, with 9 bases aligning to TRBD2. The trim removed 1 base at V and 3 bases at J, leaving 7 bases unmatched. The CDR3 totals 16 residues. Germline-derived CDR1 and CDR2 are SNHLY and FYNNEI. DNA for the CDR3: TGTGCCAGCAGTGAAGTTGGGACTAGCCGATACTACGAGCAGTACTTC. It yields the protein CASSEVGTSRYYEQYF.

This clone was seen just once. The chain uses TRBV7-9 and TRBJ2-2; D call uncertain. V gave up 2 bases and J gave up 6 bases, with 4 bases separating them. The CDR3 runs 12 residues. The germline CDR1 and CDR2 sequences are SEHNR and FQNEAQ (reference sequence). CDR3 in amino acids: CASSLPAGELFF. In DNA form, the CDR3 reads TGTGCCAGCAGCTTACCTGCCGGGGAGCTGTTTTTT.

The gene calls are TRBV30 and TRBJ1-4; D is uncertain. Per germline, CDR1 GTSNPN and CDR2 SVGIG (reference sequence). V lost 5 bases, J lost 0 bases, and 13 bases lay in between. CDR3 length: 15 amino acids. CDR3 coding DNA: TGTGCCTGGGGCGGGGAACGAGCAACTAATGAAAAACTGTTTTTT. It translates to CAWGGERATNEKLFF.

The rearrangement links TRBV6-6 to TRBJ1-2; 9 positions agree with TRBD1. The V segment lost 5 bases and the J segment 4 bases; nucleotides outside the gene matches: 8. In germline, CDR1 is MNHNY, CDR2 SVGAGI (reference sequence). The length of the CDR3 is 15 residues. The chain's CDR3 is CASSTDRGGLYGYTF. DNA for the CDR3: TGTGCCAGCAGTACTGACAGGGGGGGACTCTATGGCTACACCTTC.

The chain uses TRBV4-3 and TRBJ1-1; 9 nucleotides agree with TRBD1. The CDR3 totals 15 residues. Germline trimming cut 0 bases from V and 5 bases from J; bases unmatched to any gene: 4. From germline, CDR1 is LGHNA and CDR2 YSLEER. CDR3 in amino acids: CASSQDRGQGTEAFF. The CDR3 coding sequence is TGCGCCAGCAGCCAAGATCGGGGACAGGGAACTGAAGCTTTCTTT.

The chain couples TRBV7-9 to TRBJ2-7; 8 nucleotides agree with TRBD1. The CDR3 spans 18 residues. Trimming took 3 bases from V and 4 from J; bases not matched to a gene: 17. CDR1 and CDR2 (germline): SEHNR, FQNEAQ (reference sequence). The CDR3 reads CASSFYGGSGQARYEQYF. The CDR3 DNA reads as TGTGCCAGCAGCTTTTATGGGGGCTCGGGACAGGCAAGGTACGAGCAGTACTTC. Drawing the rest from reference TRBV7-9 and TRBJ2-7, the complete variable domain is DTGVSQNPRHKITKRGQNVTFRCDPISEHNRLYWYRQTLGQGPEFLTYFQNEAQLEKSRLLSDRFSAERPKGSFSTLEIQRTEQGDSAMYLCASSFYGGSGQARYEQYFGPGTRLTVT.

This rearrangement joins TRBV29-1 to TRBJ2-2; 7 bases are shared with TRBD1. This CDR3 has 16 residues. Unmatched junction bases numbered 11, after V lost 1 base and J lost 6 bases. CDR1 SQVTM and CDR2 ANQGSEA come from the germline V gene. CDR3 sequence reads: CSVEAPEGGYAGELFF. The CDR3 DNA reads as TGCAGCGTTGAAGCCCCCGAAGGGGGCTACGCCGGGGAGCTGTTTTTT.

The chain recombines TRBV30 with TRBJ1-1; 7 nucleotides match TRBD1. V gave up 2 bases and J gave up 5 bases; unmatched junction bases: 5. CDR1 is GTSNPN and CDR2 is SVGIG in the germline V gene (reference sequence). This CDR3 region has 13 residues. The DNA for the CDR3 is TGTGCCTGGAGTTGGGGCAGGGGGACTGAAGCTTTCTTT. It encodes CAWSWGRGTEAFF. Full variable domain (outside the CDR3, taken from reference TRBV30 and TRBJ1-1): SQTIHQWPATLVQPVGSPLSLECTVEGTSNPNLYWYRQAAGRGLQLLFYSVGIGQISSEVPQNLSASRPQDRQFILSSKKLLLSDSGFYLCAWSWGRGTEAFFGQGTRLTVV.

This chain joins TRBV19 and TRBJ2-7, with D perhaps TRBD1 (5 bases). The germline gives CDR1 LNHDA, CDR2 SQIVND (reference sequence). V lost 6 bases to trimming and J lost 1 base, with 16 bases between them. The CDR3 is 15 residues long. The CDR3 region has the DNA TGTGCCAGTAGGGGGCTGCGAGAGGCATCCTACGAGCAGTACTTC. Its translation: CASRGLREASYEQYF.

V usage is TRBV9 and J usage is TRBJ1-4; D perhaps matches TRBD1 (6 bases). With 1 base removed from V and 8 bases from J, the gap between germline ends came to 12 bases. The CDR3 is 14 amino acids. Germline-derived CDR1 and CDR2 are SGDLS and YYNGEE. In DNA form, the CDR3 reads TGTGCCAGCAGCGTATACAGGGTAGACGAAAAACTGTTTTTT. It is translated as CASSVYRVDEKLFF.

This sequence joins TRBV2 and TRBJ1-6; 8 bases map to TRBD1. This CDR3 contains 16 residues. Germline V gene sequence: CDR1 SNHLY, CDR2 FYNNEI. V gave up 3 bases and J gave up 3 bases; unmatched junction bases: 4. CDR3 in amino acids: CASSDRGTGYNSPLHF. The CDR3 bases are TGTGCCAGCAGTGATCGCGGGACAGGCTATAATTCACCCCTCCACTTT.

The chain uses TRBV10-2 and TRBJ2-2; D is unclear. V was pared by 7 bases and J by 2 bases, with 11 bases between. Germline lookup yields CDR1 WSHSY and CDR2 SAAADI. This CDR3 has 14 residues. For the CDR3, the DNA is TGCGCCAGCATTGCTCAGGTCAACACCGGGGAGCTGTTTTTT. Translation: CASIAQVNTGELFF.